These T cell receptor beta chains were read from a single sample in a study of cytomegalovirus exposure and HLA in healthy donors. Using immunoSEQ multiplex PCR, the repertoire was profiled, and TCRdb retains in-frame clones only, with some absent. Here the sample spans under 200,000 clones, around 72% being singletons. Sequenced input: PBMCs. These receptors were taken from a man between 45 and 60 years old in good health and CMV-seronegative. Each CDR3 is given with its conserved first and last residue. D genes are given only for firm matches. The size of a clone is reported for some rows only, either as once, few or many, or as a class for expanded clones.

CDR3: CASSQRLAGHEQYF
DNA: TGTGCCAGCAGTCAACGACTAGCGGGGCACGAGCAGTACTTC
J: TRBJ2-7
V: TRBV6-5
D: TRBD2
size: once

CDR3: CASRTGYTDTQYF
DNA: TGCGCCAGCCGAACAGGGTACACAGATACGCAGTATTTT
J: TRBJ2-3
V: TRBV5-1
D: .
size: .

CDR3: CATALWDNENIQYF
DNA: TGTGCCACCGCGTTATGGGACAACGAAAACATTCAGTACTTC
J: TRBJ2-4
V: TRBV2
D: .
size: few

CDR3: CASSFQGNYGYTF
DNA: TGTGCCAGCAGCTTTCAGGGAAACTATGGCTACACCTTC
J: TRBJ1-2
V: TRBV5-6
D: .
size: once

CDR3: CASQGALSPEAFF
DNA: TGTGCCAGCCAGGGGGCGCTGAGTCCTGAAGCTTTCTTT
J: TRBJ1-1
V: TRBV28
D: TRBD1
size: .

CDR3: CASSFRDKSTDTQYF
DNA: TGTGCCAGCAGCTTCCGGGACAAGAGCACAGATACGCAGTATTTT
J: TRBJ2-3
V: TRBV7-9
D: .
size: few

CDR3: CASSKDDRVSSGNTIYF
DNA: TGTGCCAGCAGCAAAGACGACAGGGTGAGCTCTGGAAACACCATATATTTT
J: TRBJ1-3
V: TRBV21-1
D: .
size: .

CDR3: CASSSRTEGTEAFF
DNA: TGTGCCAGCAGCTCCCGGACAGAGGGCACTGAAGCTTTCTTT
J: TRBJ1-1
V: TRBV9
D: .
size: .

CDR3: CASSLVGGGNEKLFF
DNA: TGCGCCAGCAGCTTGGTGGGGGGGGGAAATGAAAAACTGTTTTTT
J: TRBJ1-4
V: TRBV5-1
D: .
size: once

CDR3: CASSFTSGTEQQYF
DNA: TGTGCCAGCAGCTTCACTTCGGGGACAGAACAGCAGTACTTC
J: TRBJ2-7
V: TRBV11-2
D: TRBD1
size: .

CDR3: CASSSDRRSPQHF
DNA: TGTGCCAGCAGCTCTGACAGGCGGTCGCCCCAGCATTTT
J: TRBJ1-5
V: TRBV14
D: .
size: .

CDR3: CASSQDSRGTGELFF
DNA: TGCGCCAGCAGCCAGGACAGTCGAGGGACCGGGGAGCTGTTTTTT
J: TRBJ2-2
V: TRBV4-1
D: .
size: .

CDR3: CASSQTDREYNEQFF
DNA: TGCGCCAGCAGCCAGACGGACAGGGAGTACAATGAGCAGTTCTTC
J: TRBJ2-1
V: TRBV4-1
D: TRBD1
size: .

CDR3: CASRGGQLVDTGELFF
DNA: TGTGCCAGCAGGGGGGGACAGTTGGTTGACACCGGGGAGCTGTTTTTT
J: TRBJ2-2
V: TRBV28
D: .
size: .

CDR3: CASSRDNSGNTIYF
DNA: TGTGCCAGTAGCCGGGACAACTCTGGAAACACCATATATTTT
J: TRBJ1-3
V: TRBV19
D: .
size: .

CDR3: CASSEPVGQADTQYF
DNA: TGTGCCAGCAGTGAACCTGTCGGACAAGCAGATACGCAGTATTTT
J: TRBJ2-3
V: TRBV25-1
D: .
size: few

CDR3: CAISGGGVGNLVPYEQYF
DNA: TGTGCCATCAGTGGGGGGGGCGTGGGCAACCTAGTCCCCTACGAGCAGTACTTC
J: TRBJ2-7
V: TRBV10-3
D: .
size: .

CDR3: CASSQTGFRETQYF
DNA: TGTGCCAGCAGTCAGACAGGGTTTAGAGAGACCCAGTACTTC
J: TRBJ2-5
V: TRBV27
D: TRBD1
size: .

CDR3: CASSLLAGSYNEQFF
DNA: TGTGCCAGCAGCCTACTAGCGGGTTCCTACAATGAGCAGTTCTTC
J: TRBJ2-1
V: TRBV7-9
D: TRBD2
size: .

CDR3: CASSKGLAGGQSHEQYF
DNA: TGCGCCAGCAGTAAGGGACTAGCGGGGGGGCAATCCCACGAGCAGTACTTC
J: TRBJ2-7
V: TRBV5-1
D: TRBD2
size: .

CDR3: CASSPRQGWNEQYF
DNA: TGTGCCAGTAGTCCGCGACAGGGTTGGAACGAGCAGTACTTC
J: TRBJ2-7
V: TRBV19
D: TRBD1
size: .

CDR3: CASTPGQGVQPQHF
DNA: TGTGCCAGCACCCCGGGACAGGGAGTACAGCCCCAGCATTTT
J: TRBJ1-5
V: TRBV6-6
D: TRBD1
size: few

CDR3: CATEQSRGRNNEQFF
DNA: TGTGCCACTGAGCAATCCAGGGGCCGGAACAATGAGCAGTTCTTC
J: TRBJ2-1
V: TRBV19
D: .
size: .

CDR3: CASSERQGGAETQYF
DNA: TGTGCCAGCAGTGAGCGACAAGGAGGAGCAGAGACCCAGTACTTC
J: TRBJ2-5
V: TRBV6-1
D: .
size: few

CDR3: CASSLVGLGNNEQFF
DNA: TGTGCCAGCAGCTTAGTGGGACTAGGTAACAATGAGCAGTTCTTC
J: TRBJ2-1
V: TRBV7-9
D: TRBD2
size: .

CDR3: CASSTTENYGYTF
DNA: TGTGCCAGCAGTACGACAGAGAACTATGGCTACACCTTC
J: TRBJ1-2
V: TRBV7-9
D: .
size: .

CDR3: CAWTGMNSPLHF
DNA: TGTGCCTGGACAGGGATGAATTCACCCCTCCACTTT
J: TRBJ1-6
V: TRBV30
D: .
size: .

CDR3: CASSAGPRTEAFF
DNA: TGTGCCAGCAGTGCAGGGCCCCGCACTGAAGCTTTCTTT
J: TRBJ1-1
V: TRBV2
D: .
size: few

CDR3: CASSPSEQNEQFF
DNA: TGTGCCAGCAGCCCCTCGGAGCAGAATGAGCAGTTCTTC
J: TRBJ2-1
V: TRBV5-4
D: .
size: few

CDR3: CASSIPGSYGYTF
DNA: TGTGCCAGTAGTATACCTGGCAGCTATGGCTACACCTTC
J: TRBJ1-2
V: TRBV19
D: .
size: .

CDR3: CASSLRTASPNTEAFF
DNA: TGTGCCAGCAGCTTGCGGACAGCCTCTCCGAACACTGAAGCTTTCTTT
J: TRBJ1-1
V: TRBV5-6
D: .
size: .

CDR3: CASSIAGTGGYGYTF
DNA: TGTGCCAGTAGTATTGCCGGGACAGGGGGCTATGGCTACACCTTC
J: TRBJ1-2
V: TRBV19
D: TRBD1
size: .

CDR3: CASDDSQNTEAFF
DNA: TGTGCCTCCGACGACAGCCAGAACACTGAAGCTTTCTTT
J: TRBJ1-1
V: TRBV6-1
D: .
size: .

CDR3: CASSQDRGHEQYF
DNA: TGTGCCAGCAGCCAAGACAGGGGCCACGAGCAGTACTTC
J: TRBJ2-7
V: TRBV7-9
D: TRBD1
size: .

CDR3: CSVTGTGGWNTEAFF
DNA: TGCAGCGTGACCGGGACAGGGGGCTGGAACACTGAAGCTTTCTTT
J: TRBJ1-1
V: TRBV29-1
D: TRBD1
size: few

CDR3: CASSVHDNLMYEQFF
DNA: TGTGCCAGCAGCGTCCACGACAATTTGATGTATGAGCAGTTCTTC
J: TRBJ2-1
V: TRBV9
D: .
size: .

CDR3: CASSLNGQSEAFF
DNA: TGTGCCAGCAGTTTAAATGGGCAGAGTGAAGCTTTCTTT
J: TRBJ1-1
V: TRBV28
D: .
size: .

CDR3: CSAGGETQYF
DNA: TGCAGCGCCGGGGGGGAGACCCAGTACTTC
J: TRBJ2-5
V: TRBV29-1
D: TRBD2
size: .

CDR3: CASSIESGQTYEQYF
DNA: TGTGCCAGTAGTATAGAATCTGGACAGACCTACGAGCAGTACTTC
J: TRBJ2-7
V: TRBV19
D: .
size: .

CDR3: CASSYLGQWLFF
DNA: TGTGCCAGCAGCTACCTGGGACAGTGGCTGTTTTTT
J: TRBJ1-4
V: TRBV7-9
D: TRBD1
size: .

CDR3: CASSPFEGSGMEALSRGEQYF
DNA: TGTGCCAGCAGCCCCTTTGAAGGCAGTGGAATGGAGGCTTTATCCAGAGGCGAGCAGTACTTC
J: TRBJ2-7
V: TRBV14
D: .
size: .

CDR3: CASSLNPGQKNSPLHF
DNA: TGTGCCAGCAGCTTAAACCCGGGACAAAAGAATTCACCCCTCCACTTT
J: TRBJ1-6
V: TRBV5-4
D: .
size: .

CDR3: CASSLGGLGTEAFF
DNA: TGTGCCAGCAGCTTGGGAGGGTTGGGCACTGAAGCTTTCTTT
J: TRBJ1-1
V: TRBV7-9
D: .
size: few

CDR3: CASSWETGQGDTGELFF
DNA: TGTGCCAGCAGCTGGGAAACGGGACAGGGGGACACCGGGGAGCTGTTTTTT
J: TRBJ2-2
V: TRBV4-2
D: TRBD1
size: few

CDR3: CASSPPGGGGNQPQHF
DNA: TGTGCCAGCAGCCCCCCGGGAGGGGGGGGAAATCAGCCCCAGCATTTT
J: TRBJ1-5
V: TRBV7-8
D: .
size: .